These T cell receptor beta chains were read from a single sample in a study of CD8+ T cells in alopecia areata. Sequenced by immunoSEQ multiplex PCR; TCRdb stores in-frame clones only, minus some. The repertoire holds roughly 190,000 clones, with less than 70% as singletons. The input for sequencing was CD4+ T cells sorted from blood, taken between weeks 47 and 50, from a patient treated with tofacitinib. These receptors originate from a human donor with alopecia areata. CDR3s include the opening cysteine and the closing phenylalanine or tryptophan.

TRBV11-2,CASSLEVEQYF
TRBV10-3,CAISAGTDYGYTF
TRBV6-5,CASSYSSGQSWNGYTF
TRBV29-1,CSVEGRNRDTEAFF
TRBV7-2,CASSYEGGGHSSTQYF
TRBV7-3,CASSQGLGLQYF
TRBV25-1,CASSETALAKNIQYF
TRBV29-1,CSVSGGTDTQYF
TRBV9,CASSVAAGTYEQYF
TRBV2,CASKDRGYEQYF
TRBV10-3,CASRPGTTGELFF
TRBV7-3,CASSQYTGELFF
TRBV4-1,CASNQGQNNNYGYTF
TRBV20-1,CSARKNTEAFF
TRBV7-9,CASSLGTSVGYTF
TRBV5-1,CASSLSEETQYF
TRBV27,CASKTGLARDTQYF
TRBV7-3,CASSFGQGYEQYF
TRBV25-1,CASSESSGGLNEQFF
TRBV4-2,CASSQDPGGFTDTQYF
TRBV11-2,CASSPQQDEQFF
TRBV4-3,CASSQDRQSSQYF
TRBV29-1,CSVEARGTYNEQFF
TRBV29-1,CSVRGNEKLFF
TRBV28,CASSRLQVTYEQYF
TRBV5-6,CASVPGTAITPYYGYTF
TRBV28,CASSLGRAGQETQYF
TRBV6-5,CASSLDPGRHEKLFF
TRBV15,CATSPDRGNTEAFF
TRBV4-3,CASSQEGGPDTQYF
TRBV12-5,CASGSGQVNQPQHF
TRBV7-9,CASSLGDGDGSGANVLTF
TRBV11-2,CASRWGTNTGELFF
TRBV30,CAWKRQASYTF
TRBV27,CASSLRGPGEKLFF
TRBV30,CAWTGWTDTQYF
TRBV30,CALKQDGYTF
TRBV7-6,CASSRDGTGLNQPQHF
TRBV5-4,CASSPQGGRYSGANVLTF
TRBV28,CASSFQDRGYEQYF
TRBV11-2,CASSSRIAKNIQYF
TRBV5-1,CASSPKQGVGEQYF
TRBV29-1,CSVRALHTDTQYF